The present T cell receptor beta chain was sequenced within a study of blood T cell repertoires in COVID-19. In regard to this clone: Distinct nucleotide sequences in the sample also encode this CDR3.

The assay was immunoSEQ multiplex PCR, and TCRdb's table has in-frame clones only and misses some. The data contain about 190,000 clones, roughly nine tenths of them seen just once; the ten biggest clones take up roughly 21%. The germline V gene encodes CDR1 SGHRS and CDR2 YFSETQ. V shed 5 bases, J shed 5 bases, and the junction held 3 bases outside the gene matches. The CDR3 is 13 amino acids. The sequenced sample was peripheral blood. The clonotype was recovered from a man aged 55-75 years with active or convalescent COVID-19. The V call is TRBV5-1, the J call TRBJ2-5; 10 bases are shared with TRBD1. CDR3 sequence reads: CASRRTGGETQYF. The DNA for the CDR3 is TGCGCCAGCAGAAGGACAGGGGGTGAGACCCAGTACTTC.